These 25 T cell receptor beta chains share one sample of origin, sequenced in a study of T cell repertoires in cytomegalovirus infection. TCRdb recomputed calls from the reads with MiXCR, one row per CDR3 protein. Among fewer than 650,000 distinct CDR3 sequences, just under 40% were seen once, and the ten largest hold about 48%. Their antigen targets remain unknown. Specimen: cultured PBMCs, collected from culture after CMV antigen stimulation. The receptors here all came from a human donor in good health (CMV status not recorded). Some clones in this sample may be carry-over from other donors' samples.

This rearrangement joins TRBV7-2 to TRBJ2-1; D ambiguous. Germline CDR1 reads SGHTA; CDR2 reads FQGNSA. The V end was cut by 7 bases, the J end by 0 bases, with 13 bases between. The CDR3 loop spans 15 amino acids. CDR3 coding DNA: TGTGCCAGCACCTCAGACTGGAGCTCCTACAATGAGCAGTTCTTC. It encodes CASTSDWSSYNEQFF. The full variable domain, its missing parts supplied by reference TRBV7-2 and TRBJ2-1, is GAGVSQSPSNKVTEKGKDVELRCDPISGHTALYWYRQSLGQGLEFLIYFQGNSAPDKSGLPSDRFSAERTGGSVSTLTIQRTQQEDSAVYLCASTSDWSSYNEQFFGPGTRLTVL.

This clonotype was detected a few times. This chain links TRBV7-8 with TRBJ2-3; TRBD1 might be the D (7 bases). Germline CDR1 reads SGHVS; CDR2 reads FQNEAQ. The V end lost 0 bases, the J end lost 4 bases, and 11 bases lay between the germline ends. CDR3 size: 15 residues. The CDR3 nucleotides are TGTGCCAGCAGCTTAGCGGAGGGGGCATCAGATACGCAGTATTTT. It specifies CASSLAEGASDTQYF.

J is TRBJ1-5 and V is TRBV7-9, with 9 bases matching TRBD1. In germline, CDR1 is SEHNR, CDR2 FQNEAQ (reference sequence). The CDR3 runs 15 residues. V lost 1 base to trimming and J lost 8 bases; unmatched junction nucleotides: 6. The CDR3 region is CASSLGTGGAEPQHF. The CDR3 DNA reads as TGTGCCAGCAGCTTAGGCACAGGGGGCGCGGAGCCCCAGCATTTT.

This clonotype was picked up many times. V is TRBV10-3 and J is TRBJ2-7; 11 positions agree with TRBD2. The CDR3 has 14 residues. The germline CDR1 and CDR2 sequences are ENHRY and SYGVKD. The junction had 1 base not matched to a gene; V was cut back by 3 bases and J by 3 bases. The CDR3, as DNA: TGTGCCATCAGTGAACTAGCGGGAGACTACGAGCAGTACTTC. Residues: CAISELAGDYEQYF.

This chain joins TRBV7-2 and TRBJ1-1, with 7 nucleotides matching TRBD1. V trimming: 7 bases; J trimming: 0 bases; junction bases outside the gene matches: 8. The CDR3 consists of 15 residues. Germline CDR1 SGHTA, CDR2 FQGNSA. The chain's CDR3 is CASMPQGGMNTEAFF. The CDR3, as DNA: TGTGCCAGCATGCCGCAGGGGGGGATGAACACTGAAGCTTTCTTT. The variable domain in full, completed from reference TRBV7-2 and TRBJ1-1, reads GAGVSQSPSNKVTEKGKDVELRCDPISGHTALYWYRQSLGQGLEFLIYFQGNSAPDKSGLPSDRFSAERTGGSVSTLTIQRTQQEDSAVYLCASMPQGGMNTEAFFGQGTRLTVV.

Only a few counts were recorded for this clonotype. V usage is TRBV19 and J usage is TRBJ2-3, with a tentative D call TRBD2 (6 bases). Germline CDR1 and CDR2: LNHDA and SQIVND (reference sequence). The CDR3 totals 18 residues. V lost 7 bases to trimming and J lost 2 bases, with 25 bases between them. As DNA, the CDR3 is TGTGCCAGTACCGATGGCGGCAGGTGGGGACTGGTCACAGATACGCAGTATTTT. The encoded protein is CASTDGGRWGLVTDTQYF.

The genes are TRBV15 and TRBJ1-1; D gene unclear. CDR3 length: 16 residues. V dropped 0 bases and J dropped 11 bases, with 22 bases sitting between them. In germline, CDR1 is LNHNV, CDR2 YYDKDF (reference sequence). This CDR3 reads CATSRDRVTVPEWAFF. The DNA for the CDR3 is TGTGCCACCAGCAGAGACCGGGTCACGGTCCCTGAGTGGGCTTTCTTT.

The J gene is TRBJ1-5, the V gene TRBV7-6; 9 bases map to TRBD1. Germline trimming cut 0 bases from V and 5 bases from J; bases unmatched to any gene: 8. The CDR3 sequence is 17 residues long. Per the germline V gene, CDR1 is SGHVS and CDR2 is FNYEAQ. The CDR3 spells CASSLAPEGTGYQPQHF. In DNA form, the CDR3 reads TGTGCCAGCAGCTTAGCCCCTGAGGGGACAGGGTATCAGCCCCAGCATTTT.

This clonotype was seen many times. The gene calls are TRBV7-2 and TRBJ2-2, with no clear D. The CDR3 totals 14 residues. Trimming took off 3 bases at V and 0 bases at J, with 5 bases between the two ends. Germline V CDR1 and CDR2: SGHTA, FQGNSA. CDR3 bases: TGTGCCAGCAGCTTTACGGCGAACACCGGGGAGCTGTTTTTT. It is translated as CASSFTANTGELFF.

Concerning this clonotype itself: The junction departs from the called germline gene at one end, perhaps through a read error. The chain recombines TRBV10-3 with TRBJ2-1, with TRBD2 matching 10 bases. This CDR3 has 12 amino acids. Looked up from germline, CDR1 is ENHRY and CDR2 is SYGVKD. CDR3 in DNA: TGTGCCATCAGTGCCGATGCCGGACTAGCGGTCTTC. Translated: CAISADAGLAVF.

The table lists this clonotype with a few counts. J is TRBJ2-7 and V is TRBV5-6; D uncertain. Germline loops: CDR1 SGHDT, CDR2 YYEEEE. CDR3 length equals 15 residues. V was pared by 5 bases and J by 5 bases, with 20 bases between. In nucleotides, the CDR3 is TGTGCCAGCAGTTCGCCCGTGGTACGGCCCCACGAGCAGTACTTC. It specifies CASSSPVVRPHEQYF.

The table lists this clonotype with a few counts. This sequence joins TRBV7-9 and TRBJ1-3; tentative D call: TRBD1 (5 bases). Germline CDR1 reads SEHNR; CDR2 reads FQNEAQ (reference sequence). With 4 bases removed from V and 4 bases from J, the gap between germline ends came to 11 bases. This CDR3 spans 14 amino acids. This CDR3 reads CASSYRQYGNTIYF. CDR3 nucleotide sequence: TGTGCCAGCAGCTACAGACAGTACGGAAACACCATATATTTT.

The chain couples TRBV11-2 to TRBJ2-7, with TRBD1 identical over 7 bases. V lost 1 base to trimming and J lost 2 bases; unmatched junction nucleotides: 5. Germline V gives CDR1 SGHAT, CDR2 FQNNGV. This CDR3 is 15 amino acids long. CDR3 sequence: CASSLGRDSTYEQYF. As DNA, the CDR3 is TGTGCCAGCAGCTTAGGTAGGGACAGCACCTACGAGCAGTACTTC.

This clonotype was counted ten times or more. CDR3 sequence reads: CASSYRPGATMNTEAFF. Written as DNA, the CDR3 is TGTGCCAGCAGTTACCGGCCGGGGGCTACTATGAACACTGAAGCTTTCTTT. The V gene is TRBV6-5, the J gene TRBJ1-1; tentatively, D is TRBD1 (6 bases). The CDR3 spans 17 residues. V was pared by 2 bases and J by 0 bases, with 16 bases between. The germline gives CDR1 MNHEY, CDR2 SVGAGI.

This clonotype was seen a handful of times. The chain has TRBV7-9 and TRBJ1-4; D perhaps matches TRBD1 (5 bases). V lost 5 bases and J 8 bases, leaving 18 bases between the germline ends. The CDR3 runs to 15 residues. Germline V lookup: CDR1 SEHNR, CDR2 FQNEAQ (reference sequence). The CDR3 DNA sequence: TGTGCCAGCAGCCCCAAAGGGGACCCACAAGAAAAACTGTTTTTT. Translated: CASSPKGDPQEKLFF.

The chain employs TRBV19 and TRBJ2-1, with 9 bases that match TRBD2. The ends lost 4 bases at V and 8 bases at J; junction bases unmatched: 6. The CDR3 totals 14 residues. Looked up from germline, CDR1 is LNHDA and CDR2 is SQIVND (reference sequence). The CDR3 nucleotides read TGTGCCAGTAGTAATGGCGGGAGGGCCTATGAGCAGTTCTTC. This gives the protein CASSNGGRAYEQFF.

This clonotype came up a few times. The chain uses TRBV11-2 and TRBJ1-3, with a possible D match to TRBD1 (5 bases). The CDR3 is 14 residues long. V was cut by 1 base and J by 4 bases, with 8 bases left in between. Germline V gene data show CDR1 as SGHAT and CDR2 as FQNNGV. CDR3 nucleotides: TGTGCCAGCAGCTTAGTTCCAGGGGGAAACACCATATATTTT. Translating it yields CASSLVPGGNTIYF.

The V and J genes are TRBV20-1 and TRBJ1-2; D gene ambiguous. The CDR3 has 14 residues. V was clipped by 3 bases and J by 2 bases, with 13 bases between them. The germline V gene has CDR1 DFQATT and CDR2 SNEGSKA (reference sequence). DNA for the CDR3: TGCAGTGCTAGTTCGGAGGCGGTAAACTATGGCTACACCTTC. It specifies CSASSEAVNYGYTF.

Here the CDR3 DNA reads TGTGCCAGCAGTCTCTCTAGCGAGGAGGGCGAGACCCAGTACTTC. It specifies CASSLSSEEGETQYF. J is TRBJ2-5 and V is TRBV27; tentative D call: TRBD2 (6 bases). This CDR3 contains 15 residues. Trimming cost V 5 bases and J 5 bases, with 18 bases left between them. The germline CDR1 and CDR2 sequences are MNHEY and SMNVEV (reference sequence).

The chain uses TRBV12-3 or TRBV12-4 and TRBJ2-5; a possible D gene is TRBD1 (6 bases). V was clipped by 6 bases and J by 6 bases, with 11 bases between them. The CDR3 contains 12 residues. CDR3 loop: CASRGQGQTQYF. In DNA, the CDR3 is TGTGCCAGCAGGGGCCAGGGGCAGACCCAGTACTTC.

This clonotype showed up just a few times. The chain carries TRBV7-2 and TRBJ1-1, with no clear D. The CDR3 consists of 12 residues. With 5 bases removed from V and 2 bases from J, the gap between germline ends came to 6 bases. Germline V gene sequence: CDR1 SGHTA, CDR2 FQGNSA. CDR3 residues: CASSTRNTEAFF. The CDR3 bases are TGTGCCAGCAGCACTCGTAACACTGAAGCTTTCTTT.

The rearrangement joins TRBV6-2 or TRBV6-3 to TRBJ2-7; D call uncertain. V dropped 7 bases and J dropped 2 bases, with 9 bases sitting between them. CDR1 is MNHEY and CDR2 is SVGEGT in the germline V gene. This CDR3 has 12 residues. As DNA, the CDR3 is TGTGCCAGCAATGGCGCAGCCTACGAGCAGTACTTC. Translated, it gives CASNGAAYEQYF.

The CDR3 sequence: CASSSGGTSGRGETQYF. The CDR3 region has the DNA TGTGCCAGCAGCTCTGGGGGGACTAGCGGGAGGGGCGAGACCCAGTACTTC. J is TRBJ2-5 and V is TRBV5-4, with TRBD2 matching over 16 bases. The V gene's germline CDR1 is SGHNT and CDR2 YYREEE (reference sequence). Unmatched junction bases numbered 7, after V lost 3 bases and J lost 5 bases. The CDR3 runs to 17 residues.

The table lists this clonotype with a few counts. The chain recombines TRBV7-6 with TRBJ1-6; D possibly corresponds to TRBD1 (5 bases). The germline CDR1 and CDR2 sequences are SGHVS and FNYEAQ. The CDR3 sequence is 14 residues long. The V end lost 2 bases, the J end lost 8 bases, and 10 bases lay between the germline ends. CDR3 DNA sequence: TGTGCCAGCAGCTTAAGGGGTGGCGATTCACCCCTCCACTTT. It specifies CASSLRGGDSPLHF.

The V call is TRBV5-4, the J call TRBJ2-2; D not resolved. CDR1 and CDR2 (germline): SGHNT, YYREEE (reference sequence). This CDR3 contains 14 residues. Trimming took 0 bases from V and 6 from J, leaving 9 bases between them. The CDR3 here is CASSLAKVAGELFF. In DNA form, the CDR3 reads TGTGCCAGCAGCTTGGCCAAGGTGGCCGGGGAGCTGTTTTTT.